These 18 T cell receptor beta chains came from one sample sequenced in a study of T cell changes during pregnancy in multiple sclerosis. Clones were sequenced by immunoSEQ multiplex PCR, and TCRdb holds only the in-frame ones, with some missing. The profile shows fewer than 45,000 clones, about 88% of them singletons. The sequenced sample was CD4+ T cells from peripheral blood mononuclear cells, obtained in the first trimester of pregnancy. The receptors stem from a female donor with multiple sclerosis, enrolled in a pregnancy study.

The V gene is TRBV18, the J gene TRBJ2-5; a weak D match, TRBD1 (6 bases). Germline CDR1 KGHSH, CDR2 LQKENI. The germline V and J ends were trimmed by 6 bases and 5 bases, with 19 bases remaining between them. The CDR3 spans 15 residues. The CDR3 loop reads CASSQTGIAMETQYF. The DNA of the CDR3 is TGTGCCAGCTCTCAGACAGGTATCGCTATGGAGACCCAGTACTTC.

V usage is TRBV7-9 and J usage is TRBJ1-1; weak D call: TRBD1 (5 bases). CDR3 size: 13 residues. Germline CDR1 and CDR2: SEHNR and FQNEAQ (reference sequence). V was clipped by 5 bases and J by 10 bases, with 17 bases between them. CDR3 amino acids: CASSRGGALGAFF. The CDR3 DNA reads TGTGCCAGCAGCCGAGGCGGGGCTCTGGGAGCTTTCTTT.

The J gene is TRBJ2-5, the V gene TRBV7-9; maybe TRBD2 (5 bases). Germline V gene sequence: CDR1 SEHNR, CDR2 FQNEAQ (reference sequence). The CDR3 consists of 17 residues. Deletions cut 1 base from V and 5 bases from J, with 20 bases between. The CDR3 nucleotides are TGTGCCAGCAGCTTAGTTCGCGTCGGGAAAAAGCTGGAGACCCAGTACTTC. Its translation is CASSLVRVGKKLETQYF.

The chain links TRBV19 to TRBJ1-5; 7 bases agree with TRBD1. The CDR3 sequence is 19 residues long. Per germline, CDR1 LNHDA and CDR2 SQIVND (reference sequence). The J segment lost 0 bases and the V segment lost 7 bases, leaving 18 bases of the junction unmatched. CDR3 in amino acids: CASTTLEGTVLISNQPQHF. The CDR3 DNA reads as TGTGCCAGTACCACCCTCGAGGGGACAGTCCTTATTAGCAATCAGCCCCAGCATTTT.

The rearrangement links TRBV19 to TRBJ1-5; TRBD1 aligns across 7 bases. This CDR3 is built from 13 residues. The trim removed 8 bases at V and 2 bases at J, leaving 3 bases unmatched. From germline, CDR1 is LNHDA and CDR2 SQIVND (reference sequence). Here the CDR3 DNA reads TGTGCCAGTGCCGGACAGGGCAATCAGCCCCAGCATTTT. This sequence encodes CASAGQGNQPQHF.

This chain connects TRBV27 to TRBJ1-1; D is undetermined. The germline gives CDR1 MNHEY, CDR2 SMNVEV (reference sequence). The CDR3 contains 13 residues. V shed 6 bases and J shed 3 bases, with 11 bases lying between them. CDR3 in DNA: TGTGCCAGCAGCCTACGGGGATACACTGAAGCTTTCTTT. Its translation: CASSLRGYTEAFF.

This clone was recorded only once. V usage is TRBV30 and J usage is TRBJ2-3; 11 bases fit TRBD2. V shed 3 bases, J shed 5 bases, and the junction held 10 bases outside the gene matches. The germline gives CDR1 GTSNPN, CDR2 SVGIG (reference sequence). The CDR3 runs to 16 residues. CDR3 sequence reads: CAWRPKRLAGRDTQYF. CDR3 in DNA: TGTGCCTGGAGACCGAAAAGACTAGCGGGAAGAGATACGCAGTATTTT. Complete variable domain (other parts from reference TRBV30 and TRBJ2-3): SQTIHQWPATLVQPVGSPLSLECTVEGTSNPNLYWYRQAAGRGLQLLFYSVGIGQISSEVPQNLSASRPQDRQFILSSKKLLLSDSGFYLCAWRPKRLAGRDTQYFGPGTRLTVL.

The chain joins TRBV7-8 to TRBJ2-5; TRBD1 is a possible D gene (6 bases). Deletions cut 3 bases from V and 2 bases from J, with 10 bases between. CDR1 is SGHVS and CDR2 is FQNEAQ in the germline V gene. The length of the CDR3 is 14 residues. The chain's CDR3 is CASSFGQGQETQYF. The CDR3 DNA reads TGTGCCAGCAGCTTCGGGCAGGGGCAAGAGACCCAGTACTTC.

This clone has just one count. The chain couples TRBV27 to TRBJ2-7, with 11 bases matching TRBD2. Looked up from germline, CDR1 is MNHEY and CDR2 is SMNVEV (reference sequence). V lost 2 bases and J lost 3; bases outside the gene matches: 3. The CDR3 has 15 residues. In DNA, the CDR3 is TGTGCCAGCAGTTTAACTAGCGGGGGAGGCTACGAGCAGTACTTC. It yields the protein CASSLTSGGGYEQYF.

V usage is TRBV18 and J usage is TRBJ1-5; D gene unclear. V was cut by 2 bases and J by 5 bases, with 7 bases left in between. Germline-derived CDR1 and CDR2 are KGHSH and LQKENI. This CDR3 comprises 13 residues. The CDR3 sequence: CASSPGEDQPQHF. Written as DNA, the CDR3 is TGTGCCAGCTCACCAGGGGAGGATCAGCCCCAGCATTTT.

Relative to its sample, this clone is medium-sized. Other nucleotide sequences from this sample produce the same CDR3. The V gene is TRBV5-1, the J gene TRBJ2-4; D possibly corresponds to TRBD1 (7 bases). Germline CDR1 and CDR2: SGHRS and YFSETQ. There are 13 residues in the CDR3. The V end was cut by 0 bases, the J end by 9 bases, with 10 bases between. This CDR3 reads CASSLGQGGIQYF. As DNA, the CDR3 is TGCGCCAGCAGCTTGGGACAGGGAGGCATTCAGTACTTC.

This chain connects TRBV2 to TRBJ2-6; D is uncertain. The CDR3 totals 15 residues. Germline CDR1 reads SNHLY; CDR2 reads FYNNEI. The V end lost 2 bases, the J end lost 4 bases, and 9 bases lay between the germline ends. In DNA, the CDR3 is TGTGCCAGCAGTGAATATAAAGCCGGGGCCAACGTCCTGACTTTC. This sequence encodes CASSEYKAGANVLTF.

The chain links TRBV7-9 to TRBJ2-1; 7 bases are shared with TRBD1. CDR3 size: 16 residues. V gave up 1 base and J gave up 0 bases; unmatched junction bases: 3. Germline loops: CDR1 SEHNR, CDR2 FQNEAQ (reference sequence). The CDR3 DNA reads TGTGCCAGCAGCTTAGGACAGGGTGGCTCCTACAATGAGCAGTTCTTC. This gives the protein CASSLGQGGSYNEQFF.

The chain employs TRBV2 and TRBJ1-6, with 7 bases matching TRBD1. V shed 9 bases, J shed 7 bases, and the junction held 12 bases outside the gene matches. The germline CDR1 and CDR2 sequences are SNHLY and FYNNEI. There are 15 residues in the CDR3. For the CDR3, the DNA is TGTGCCAGAGGACAGGCGGCTTCGAGCAATTCACCCCTCCACTTT. It encodes CARGQAASSNSPLHF.

DNA of the CDR3: TGTGCCAGCAGTTACTCGACCGGGAGTGAGCAGTTCTTC. Its protein is CASSYSTGSEQFF. The V call is TRBV6-6, the J call TRBJ2-1; D is possibly TRBD2 (6 bases). Trimming cost V 0 bases and J 9 bases, with 9 bases left between them. Germline V lookup: CDR1 MNHNY, CDR2 SVGAGI (reference sequence). The CDR3 consists of 13 residues.

The genes are TRBV27 and TRBJ2-1, with 7 bases that match TRBD2. V dropped 2 bases and J dropped 0; count of bases not matched to a gene: 7. Germline V gives CDR1 MNHEY, CDR2 SMNVEV (reference sequence). This CDR3 region has 17 residues. The CDR3 nucleotides read TGTGCCAGCAGTTTAGGGGGGGTGACTTCCTCCTACAATGAGCAGTTCTTC. This sequence encodes CASSLGGVTSSYNEQFF.

The chain uses TRBV5-1 and TRBJ1-1; D is uncertain. From germline, CDR1 is SGHRS and CDR2 YFSETQ. CDR3 length equals 14 residues. V dropped 0 bases and J dropped 2 bases, with 8 bases sitting between them. The CDR3 protein is CASSLGRGNTEAFF. CDR3 sequence (DNA): TGCGCCAGCAGCTTGGGTCGGGGAAACACTGAAGCTTTCTTT. The complete variable domain, with remaining parts taken from reference TRBV5-1 and TRBJ1-1, reads KAGVTQTPRYLIKTRGQQVTLSCSPISGHRSVSWYQQTPGQGLQFLFEYFSETQRNKGNFPGRFSGRQFSNSRSEMNVSTLELGDSALYLCASSLGRGNTEAFFGQGTRLTVV.

This clone has just one count. The chain carries TRBV10-1 and TRBJ2-3; maybe TRBD1 (5 bases). V was clipped by 7 bases and J by 4 bases, with 12 bases between them. The CDR3 length is 13 residues. The germline V gene encodes CDR1 WNHNN and CDR2 SYGVQD (reference sequence). The CDR3 DNA sequence: TGCGCCAGCATCCCCAGGGAACCAGATACGCAGTATTTT. This codes for CASIPREPDTQYF.